Listed here are 22 T cell receptor beta chains from one sample, sequenced in a study of T-cell reconstitution after alpha-beta-depleted transplantation in children. Preparation of the TCRbeta library was carried out with unique molecular identifiers. TCRdb itself ran the PCR reads through MiXCR, one entry per CDR3 protein. The sample holds roughly 200,000 distinct CDR3 sequences, about 6.3% seen once. Source: PBMCs from the stem cell graft donor, taken from the stem cell graft. These receptors came from a human donor who donated a stem cell graft to a child with Wiskott-Aldrich syndrome.

This clonotype was seen at least ten times. The gene calls are TRBV24-1 and TRBJ2-3, with unresolved D. CDR1 and CDR2 (germline): KGHDR, SFDVKD. The CDR3 consists of 12 residues. Deletions cut 1 base from V and 3 bases from J, with 1 base between. The CDR3 region is CATSDFTDTQYF. In DNA, the CDR3 is TGTGCCACCAGTGATTTTACAGATACGCAGTATTTT.

The sample holds many counts of this clonotype. CDR3 in DNA: TGCAGCGTTGAAGGGGTGAACCGGGACAATGAGCAGTTCTTC. Encoded protein: CSVEGVNRDNEQFF. V is TRBV29-1 and J is TRBJ2-1, with D uncertain. Trimming shortened V by 1 base and J by 5 bases, and 12 bases separated the two germline ends. The CDR3 is made up of 14 amino acids. Germline V lookup: CDR1 SQVTM, CDR2 ANQGSEA.

This clonotype was observed many times. This sequence joins TRBV6-5 and TRBJ1-6; unclear D gene. Trimming pared 6 bases from V and 9 bases from J, leaving 12 bases between. This CDR3 spans 13 amino acids. CDR1 and CDR2 (germline): MNHEY, SVGAGI. The CDR3 nucleotides read TGTGCCAGCAGGGGTAGGGAAGCTTCACCCCTCCACTTT. This sequence encodes CASRGREASPLHF.

A few counts support this clonotype. The gene calls are TRBV13 and TRBJ2-7; TRBD2 matches at 7 bases. The trim removed 4 bases at V and 3 bases at J, leaving 12 bases unmatched. The CDR3 is made up of 16 amino acids. Germline V gene data show CDR1 as PRHDT and CDR2 as FYEKMQ (reference sequence). The CDR3 spells CASSSRSGNLVYEQYF. The DNA for the CDR3 is TGTGCCAGCAGCTCACGGAGCGGGAACTTGGTCTACGAGCAGTACTTC.

The gene calls are TRBV5-1 and TRBJ2-1, with a weak D call TRBD1 (6 bases). The CDR3 runs 15 residues. Germline lookup yields CDR1 SGHRS and CDR2 YFSETQ. Trimming shortened V by 0 bases and J by 5 bases, and 12 bases separated the two germline ends. In DNA, the CDR3 is TGCGCCAGCAGCTTGGGGGGGCGCGAGAACAATGAGCAGTTCTTC. It is translated as CASSLGGRENNEQFF.

This clonotype turned up a few times. The chain is built from TRBV12-3 or TRBV12-4 and TRBJ2-7; tentative D call: TRBD1 (6 bases). The CDR3 consists of 17 residues. Trimming took off 0 bases at V and 0 bases at J, with 15 bases between the two ends. CDR3 protein: CASSLARTVLPSYEQYF. The CDR3 nucleotides are TGTGCCAGCAGTTTAGCGAGGACAGTCCTTCCCTCCTACGAGCAGTACTTC.

This clonotype came up many times. The CDR3 region has the DNA TGTGCCAGCGATGCTACTTCCCATGAGACCCAGTACTTC. Amino acid sequence: CASDATSHETQYF. This rearrangement joins TRBV2 to TRBJ2-5, with D unclear. Between the trimmed V and J ends, which lost 8 bases and 5 bases, there was a span of 15 bases. This CDR3 has 13 residues. Germline-derived CDR1 and CDR2 are SNHLY and FYNNEI.

This clonotype was detected many times. The chain has TRBV4-3 and TRBJ2-2; D is ambiguous. Germline values: CDR1 LGHNA, CDR2 YSLEER. Trimming cost V 0 bases and J 2 bases, with 7 bases left between them. The CDR3 extends over 15 amino acids. The CDR3 region is CASSQELGNTGELFF. The CDR3 bases are TGCGCCAGCAGCCAAGAGCTGGGAAACACCGGGGAGCTGTTTTTT.

This clonotype was picked up a small number of times. The chain joins TRBV6-1 to TRBJ2-5, with 14 bases fitting TRBD2. V was clipped by 5 bases and J by 5 bases; unmatched bases: 16. This CDR3 region has 19 residues. Germline-derived CDR1 and CDR2 are MNHNS and SASEGT. CDR3 nucleotides: TGTGCCAGCAGTCAGACCGGGACTAGCGGGAGAAAGGGCCTCGAGACCCAGTACTTC. It codes for CASSQTGTSGRKGLETQYF.

This clonotype was seen many times. J is TRBJ2-7 and V is TRBV20-1, with 8 positions matching TRBD2. Germline CDR1 and CDR2: DFQATT and SNEGSKA (reference sequence). V dropped 5 bases and J dropped 0; count of bases not matched to a gene: 3. CDR3 length: 13 amino acids. Here the CDR3 reads CSASSGFSYEQYF. CDR3 in DNA: TGCAGTGCTTCTAGCGGGTTCTCCTACGAGCAGTACTTC.

This clonotype was observed at least ten times. The chain couples TRBV6-1 to TRBJ1-1; D uncertain. Trimming stripped 8 bases from V and 4 bases from J, with 11 bases between. Germline-derived CDR1 and CDR2 are MNHNS and SASEGT. This CDR3 is 12 amino acids long. CDR3 region: CASALPLTEAFF. The CDR3 DNA is TGTGCCAGCGCACTCCCCCTCACTGAAGCTTTCTTT.

This clonotype was seen ten or more times. The chain has TRBV12-3 or TRBV12-4 and TRBJ1-6; TRBD1 is a possible D gene (5 bases). V was cut by 1 base and J by 7 bases, with 11 bases left in between. The CDR3 sequence is 15 residues long. CDR3 residues: CASSLVGEGNSPLHF. CDR3 nucleotide sequence: TGTGCCAGCAGTTTAGTGGGGGAGGGAAATTCACCCCTCCACTTT.

The chain recombines TRBV7-8 with TRBJ2-2; D is possibly TRBD2 (6 bases). CDR1 is SGHVS, CDR2 FQNEAQ, per germline. The CDR3 contains 15 residues. Trimming shortened V by 4 bases and J by 2 bases, and 11 bases separated the two germline ends. CDR3 residues: CASSSGLYNTGELFF. CDR3 nucleotide sequence: TGTGCCAGCAGCTCAGGACTATACAACACCGGGGAGCTGTTTTTT.

The chain joins TRBV25-1 to TRBJ2-6; possible D gene TRBD1, 5 bases. The CDR3 is 18 amino acids. V lost 2 bases, J lost 0 bases, and 14 bases lay in between. The V gene's germline CDR1 is MGHDK and CDR2 SYGVNS. CDR3 DNA: TGTGCCAGCAGTGAACAGGGTCAACTTAGCTCTGGGGCCAACGTCCTGACTTTC. It specifies CASSEQGQLSSGANVLTF.

This clonotype came up many times. The rearrangement uses TRBV12-3 or TRBV12-4 and TRBJ1-1; D ambiguous. V gave up 8 bases and J gave up 3 bases, with 16 bases separating them. The CDR3 covers 14 residues. This chain's CDR3 is CASQLERRYTEAFF. The DNA for the CDR3 is TGTGCCAGCCAACTGGAGAGAAGATACACTGAAGCTTTCTTT.

This clonotype was recorded many times. The V gene is TRBV11-2, the J gene TRBJ2-1, with 8 bases aligning to TRBD1. J was trimmed by 4 bases and V by 4 bases; bases with no gene match: 9. This CDR3 has 16 amino acids. CDR1 is SGHAT and CDR2 is FQNNGV in the germline V gene. The CDR3 loop is CASSWTRDRFYNEQFF. In nucleotides, the CDR3 is TGTGCCAGCAGCTGGACCCGGGACAGGTTTTACAATGAGCAGTTCTTC.

This clonotype was counted at least ten times. This sequence joins TRBV29-1 and TRBJ2-4; perhaps TRBD1 as D (6 bases). Germline V CDR1 and CDR2: SQVTM, ANQGSEA. V shed 7 bases and J shed 7 bases, with 14 bases lying between them. This CDR3 is built from 12 residues. The CDR3 DNA sequence: TGCAGCGGGAAAACAGGGTCGAACATTCAGTACTTC. Protein product: CSGKTGSNIQYF. Combining the CDR3 with reference TRBV29-1 and TRBJ2-4 gives the whole variable domain SAVISQKPSRDICQRGTSLTIQCQVDSQVTMMFWYRQQPGQSLTLIATANQGSEATYESGFVIDKFPISRPNLTFSTLTVSNMSPEDSSIYLCSGKTGSNIQYFGAGTRLSVL.

This clonotype was detected many times. The chain carries TRBV11-3 and TRBJ2-5; no clear D gene. This CDR3 is built from 15 residues. Germline CDR1 and CDR2: SGHNT and YENEEA. V dropped 7 bases and J dropped 1 base, with 16 bases sitting between them. The CDR3 DNA reads as TGTGCCAGCACCTGGGGTAGACCTCCCCAAGAGACCCAGTACTTC. As protein: CASTWGRPPQETQYF. The full variable domain, in which reference TRBV11-3 and TRBJ2-5 provide the parts outside the CDR3, is EAGVVQSPRYKIIEKKQPVAFWCNPISGHNTLYWYLQNLGQGPELLIRYENEEAVDDSQLPKDRFSAERLKGVDSTLKIQPAELGDSAVYLCASTWGRPPQETQYFGPGTRLLVL.

V gene TRBV20-1 combines with J gene TRBJ1-2; D remains ambiguous. CDR1 and CDR2 (germline): DFQATT, SNEGSKA (reference sequence). The V end lost 6 bases, the J end lost 4 bases, and 15 bases lay between the germline ends. The CDR3 loop spans 13 amino acids. CDR3 DNA: TGCAGTGCATACCCCCGGGCCCTCTATGGCTACACCTTC. Encoded protein: CSAYPRALYGYTF.

Here the CDR3 DNA reads TGTGCCAGCGGATTTACAGGGGCTTCACCCCTCCACTTT. Amino acids: CASGFTGASPLHF. This chain connects TRBV6-2 or TRBV6-3 to TRBJ1-6; 7 bases map to TRBD1. The junction had 7 bases not matched to a gene; V was cut back by 8 bases and J by 9 bases. The CDR3 loop spans 13 amino acids. Germline V CDR1 and CDR2: MNHEY, SVGEGT.

The sample holds a few counts of this clonotype. The chain uses TRBV11-2 and TRBJ2-5; 15 nucleotides match TRBD2. The CDR3 contains 16 residues. Germline loops: CDR1 SGHAT, CDR2 FQNNGV. The V and J ends lost 3 bases and 4 bases, in that order; junction bases with no gene match: 3. The CDR3 spells CASSLGLAGGGETQYF. The CDR3, as DNA: TGTGCCAGCAGCTTGGGACTAGCGGGAGGTGGAGAGACCCAGTACTTC.

With respect to this clonotype: Since a much larger clone is just one base distant, this may be a read error. This chain uses TRBV5-1 with TRBJ2-2, with D possibly matching TRBD2 (5 bases). From germline, CDR1 is SGHRS and CDR2 YFSETQ. The CDR3 consists of 15 residues. For the CDR3, the DNA is TGCGCCAGCAGCTTGGGGATAGCGAACACCGGGGATCTGTTTTTT. This translates into CASSLGIANTGDLFF.